A selection of T cell receptor beta chains follows, all from one sample in a study of naive and memory T cell subsets. TCRdb redid the calling of the UMI-ligation and nested PCR reads with MiXCR, one entry per CDR3 protein. This table holds about 14,000 distinct CDR3 sequences, about 5.5% found once. This specimen was skin, taken from a tuberculin skin test site. The receptor source for this set is an adult in good health. The CDR3 runs from the conserved cysteine through the conserved F or W. D genes are given only for firm matches. Clone size is not always given. Where it is, it says once, few, many or a class for expanded clones.

CDR3 length | J gene | clone size | V gene | D gene | CDR3 protein | CDR3 DNA
13 | TRBJ2-1 | many | TRBV7-2 | . | CASSQSPTGKEFF | TGTGCCAGCAGCCAATCTCCAACAGGGAAGGAGTTCTTC
13 | TRBJ2-1 | many | TRBV5-4 | . | CASSLGTYNEQFF | TGTGCCAGCAGCTTGGGGACTTACAATGAGCAGTTCTTC
16 | TRBJ2-5 | medium-sized | TRBV4-1 | . | CASSQEWARPQETQYF | TGCGCCAGCAGCCAAGAATGGGCCAGACCTCAAGAGACCCAGTACTTC
16 | TRBJ2-3 | many | TRBV5-1 | . | CASSLSGTVATDTQYF | TGCGCCAGCAGCTTGTCCGGGACCGTGGCGACGGATACGCAGTATTTT
14 | TRBJ2-3 | medium-sized | TRBV7-9 | . | CASSSARITDTQYF | TGTGCCAGCAGCTCGGCCCGAATTACAGATACGCAGTATTTT
13 | TRBJ2-5 | medium-sized | TRBV5-4 | TRBD1 | CASSLQGMETQYF | TGTGCCAGCAGCTTACAGGGGATGGAGACCCAGTACTTC
13 | TRBJ2-2 | many | TRBV6-4 | . | CASSDRDTGELFF | TGTGCCAGCAGTGACAGGGACACCGGGGAGCTGTTTTTT
22 | TRBJ2-6 | medium-sized | TRBV7-2 | TRBD1 | CASRSAGTGKGTLNSGANVLTF | TGTGCCAGCAGATCCGCCGGGACAGGCAAGGGGACGTTAAACTCTGGGGCCAACGTCCTGACTTTC
15 | TRBJ2-7 | medium-sized | TRBV11-1 | . | CASTTTAGGRYEQYF | TGTGCCAGCACCACCACGGCCGGGGGGCGGTACGAGCAGTACTTC
14 | TRBJ2-5 | few | TRBV7-9 | TRBD1 | CAGESTRGKETQYF | TGTGCCGGCGAATCTACCAGGGGGAAAGAGACCCAGTACTTC
16 | TRBJ1-6 | many | TRBV7-9 | TRBD1 | CASRKDRGVSNSPLHF | TGTGCCAGCAGGAAGGACAGGGGGGTGTCTAATTCACCCCTCCACTTT
11 | TRBJ2-2 | many | TRBV7-8 | . | CASSLKVELFF | TGTGCCAGCAGCCTCAAGGTGGAGCTGTTTTTT
13 | TRBJ1-1 | . | TRBV2 | . | CASSAELPTEAFF | TGTGCCAGCAGTGCAGAACTACCCACTGAAGCTTTCTTT
14 | TRBJ2-7 | medium-sized | TRBV7-2 | . | CASSLWTSAVEQYF | TGTGCCAGCAGCCTATGGACTTCAGCAGTGGAGCAGTACTTC
16 | TRBJ1-5 | few | TRBV12-3/TRBV12-4 | . | CASSLLDYSKGQPQHF | TGTGCCAGCAGTTTATTGGACTATAGCAAAGGCCAGCCCCAGCATTTT
15 | TRBJ2-5 | many | TRBV5-1 | . | CASTGGGLSQETQYF | TGCGCCAGCACCGGAGGGGGCCTAAGCCAAGAGACCCAGTACTTC
14 | TRBJ2-7 | medium-sized | TRBV7-2 | . | CASSQLGRGTEQYF | TGTGCCAGCAGCCAATTAGGTCGGGGGACCGAGCAGTACTTC
14 | TRBJ1-4 | few | TRBV7-2 | . | CASSLSAQGEKLFF | TGTGCCAGCAGCTTAAGTGCCCAGGGTGAAAAACTGTTTTTT
16 | TRBJ2-2 | many | TRBV19 | . | CASTIFPLAGTGELFF | TGTGCCAGTACCATTTTCCCGCTAGCAGGCACCGGGGAGCTGTTTTTT
14 | TRBJ1-4 | many | TRBV20-1 | TRBD1 | CSASTGGAGEKLFF | TGCAGTGCTAGCACAGGGGGCGCAGGGGAAAAACTGTTTTTT
15 | TRBJ1-6 | many | TRBV7-2 | . | CASSYDWTVTSPLHF | TGTGCCAGCAGCTACGATTGGACTGTGACCTCACCCCTCCACTTT
12 | TRBJ2-1 | many | TRBV27 | . | CASSSQGSEQFF | TGTGCCAGCAGTTCTCAAGGGTCTGAGCAGTTCTTC
14 | TRBJ2-7 | many | TRBV6-2/TRBV6-3 | . | CASNPRRGAYEQYF | TGTGCCAGCAATCCCCGACGGGGAGCCTACGAGCAGTACTTC
15 | TRBJ1-2 | . | TRBV7-3 | . | CASSLSGTFNYGYTF | TGTGCCAGCAGCTTATCCGGGACATTCAACTATGGCTACACCTTC
13 | TRBJ2-3 | many | TRBV4-2 | . | CASSQRSTDTQYF | TGTGCCAGCAGCCAACGAAGCACAGATACGCAGTATTTT
12 | TRBJ1-2 | many | TRBV20-1 | . | CSARPSDSLYTF | TGCAGTGCTAGACCGAGTGACAGCCTCTACACCTTC
12 | TRBJ2-3 | medium-sized | TRBV29-1 | . | CSVIPNTDTQYF | TGCAGCGTTATCCCAAACACAGATACGCAGTATTTT
13 | TRBJ2-7 | many | TRBV3-1 | TRBD1 | CASANPGQDEQYF | TGTGCCAGCGCAAATCCGGGACAGGACGAGCAGTACTTC
17 | TRBJ2-1 | medium-sized | TRBV7-8 | . | CASSPPGGGVVVNEQFF | TGTGCCAGCAGCCCCCCGGGTGGAGGGGTAGTGGTCAATGAGCAGTTCTTC
13 | TRBJ1-2 | medium-sized | TRBV28 | . | CASMPGDTYGYTF | TGTGCCAGCATGCCAGGGGACACCTATGGCTACACCTTC
16 | TRBJ1-2 | . | TRBV4-3 | . | CASSQDLGGLLGGYTF | TGCGCCAGCAGCCAAGATCTGGGTGGGCTCCTTGGAGGCTACACCTTC
12 | TRBJ2-3 | medium-sized | TRBV20-1 | . | CSAPHVTDTQYF | TGCAGTGCCCCTCATGTCACAGATACGCAGTATTTT
15 | TRBJ1-5 | many | TRBV7-2 | . | CASSLDPGRNQPQHF | TGTGCCAGCAGCCTCGACCCGGGGCGAAATCAGCCCCAGCATTTT
12 | TRBJ2-7 | . | TRBV20-1 | . | CSAQSTGPEQYF | TGCAGTGCCCAGAGCACGGGGCCCGAGCAGTACTTC
13 | TRBJ2-5 | many | TRBV6-6 | . | CASSYGQQETQYF | TGTGCCAGCAGTTACGGGCAGCAAGAGACCCAGTACTTC
13 | TRBJ1-5 | many | TRBV6-5 | . | CASKVGRNQPQHF | TGTGCCAGCAAAGTAGGTCGCAATCAGCCCCAGCATTTT
13 | TRBJ2-5 | many | TRBV14 | . | CASSLGSGETQYF | TGTGCCAGCAGCCTGGGGTCTGGTGAGACCCAGTACTTC
14 | TRBJ2-1 | medium-sized | TRBV4-3 | . | CASSQSTFMDEQFF | TGCGCCAGCAGCCAGAGTACTTTTATGGATGAGCAGTTCTTC
13 | TRBJ2-7 | many | TRBV5-1 | . | CASSAQGGYEQYF | TGCGCCAGCAGCGCCCAAGGGGGATACGAGCAGTACTTC
14 | TRBJ2-7 | medium-sized | TRBV11-1 | TRBD1 | CASMLTGGTYEQYF | TGTGCCAGCATGCTGACAGGGGGAACCTACGAGCAGTACTTC
13 | TRBJ2-5 | medium-sized | TRBV12-3/TRBV12-4 | TRBD1 | CATRRTGEETQYF | TGTGCCACTAGACGGACAGGAGAAGAGACCCAGTACTTC
14 | TRBJ2-5 | many | TRBV9 | . | CASSGGLDRETQYF | TGTGCCAGCAGCGGGGGCCTGGACCGAGAGACCCAGTACTTC
14 | TRBJ2-1 | . | TRBV9 | . | CASSVASSYNEQFF | TGTGCCAGCAGCGTAGCAAGCTCCTACAATGAGCAGTTCTTC
14 | TRBJ2-1 | many | TRBV12-3/TRBV12-4 | . | CASSLGGPYNEQFF | TGTGCCAGCAGTTTGGGGGGGCCCTACAATGAGCAGTTCTTC
11 | TRBJ2-7 | few | TRBV5-6 | . | CASSSTREQYF | TGTGCCAGCAGCTCCACTAGGGAGCAGTACTTC
14 | TRBJ2-3 | many | TRBV9 | . | CASNTGHSTDTQYF | TGTGCCAGCAATACGGGACATAGCACAGATACGCAGTATTTT
12 | TRBJ1-1 | many | TRBV28 | . | CASISGLTEAFF | TGTGCCAGCATCTCGGGTCTAACTGAAGCTTTCTTT
13 | TRBJ1-5 | many | TRBV7-8 | . | CASSSGRNQPQHF | TGTGCCAGCAGCTCTGGACGGAATCAGCCCCAGCATTTT
11 | TRBJ2-7 | many | TRBV3-1 | . | CASSQMREQYF | TGTGCCAGCAGCCAGATGAGGGAGCAGTACTTC
13 | TRBJ1-3 | many | TRBV6-1 | . | CASSEGQLDTIYF | TGTGCCAGCAGTGAAGGACAGTTAGACACCATATATTTT
15 | TRBJ2-3 | many | TRBV10-3 | TRBD2 | CAISDAGGLTDTQYF | TGTGCCATCAGTGATGCGGGGGGGCTCACAGATACGCAGTATTTT
15 | TRBJ2-1 | medium-sized | TRBV12-3/TRBV12-4 | TRBD1 | CASSLRDREGNEQFF | TGTGCCAGCAGTTTAAGGGACAGGGAGGGGAATGAGCAGTTCTTC
15 | TRBJ2-3 | many | TRBV29-1 | TRBD1 | CSVGGQGISTDTQYF | TGCAGCGTTGGAGGACAGGGCATTAGCACAGATACGCAGTATTTT
15 | TRBJ2-1 | many | TRBV29-1 | TRBD1 | CSVDLGQGGYNEQFF | TGCAGCGTGGACTTAGGACAGGGGGGTTACAATGAGCAGTTCTTC
11 | TRBJ1-2 | few | TRBV12-3/TRBV12-4 | . | CASSLGQGYTF | TGTGCCAGCAGTTTAGGACAGGGCTACACCTTC
14 | TRBJ2-1 | many | TRBV7-9 | TRBD1 | CASSLAGRGNEQFF | TGTGCCAGCAGCTTAGCGGGCAGGGGGAATGAGCAGTTCTTC
14 | TRBJ1-1 | . | TRBV6-6 | . | CASRRNEQGAEAFF | TGTGCCAGCAGGCGCAACGAACAAGGTGCTGAAGCTTTCTTT